Following are 10 T cell receptor beta chains from one sample sequenced in a study of CD8+ T cells in alopecia areata. Treatment defined: oral pan-JAK inhibitor, 5-10 mg twice daily. RNA, once extracted, was reverse transcribed into cDNA for use as the sequencing template. TCRdb's copy holds only in-frame clones and misses some; the assay was immunoSEQ multiplex PCR. The sample consists of 90,000 to 100,000 clones, 60% to 65% of them appearing once. The specimen was CD8+ T cells sorted from blood, collected at week 4, from a patient treated with tofacitinib. The receptor set was obtained from a human donor with alopecia areata.

In its sample, this clone was seen a few times. The chain recombines TRBV27 with TRBJ1-5; D perhaps matches TRBD1 (5 bases). This CDR3 contains 14 residues. Deletions cut 6 bases from V and 1 base from J, with 10 bases between. Looked up from germline, CDR1 is MNHEY and CDR2 is SMNVEV (reference sequence). The CDR3 here is CASRTTESNQPQHF. CDR3 DNA sequence: TGTGCCAGCAGGACGACAGAGAGCAATCAGCCCCAGCATTTT.

This rearrangement joins TRBV5-1 to TRBJ1-1; 8 bases match TRBD1. This CDR3 spans 12 amino acids. Germline CDR1 SGHRS, CDR2 YFSETQ. Trimming cost V 5 bases and J 3 bases; bases outside gene matches: 0. The CDR3 loop reads CASRQGDTEAFF. Here the CDR3 DNA reads TGCGCCAGCAGACAGGGGGACACTGAAGCTTTCTTT. The full variable domain, with the rest looked up from reference TRBV5-1 and TRBJ1-1, is KAGVTQTPRYLIKTRGQQVTLSCSPISGHRSVSWYQQTPGQGLQFLFEYFSETQRNKGNFPGRFSGRQFSNSRSEMNVSTLELGDSALYLCASRQGDTEAFFGQGTRLTVV.

This chain uses TRBV9 with TRBJ2-4, with D possibly matching TRBD2 (7 bases). Germline loops: CDR1 SGDLS, CDR2 YYNGEE. V lost 3 bases to trimming and J lost 8 bases, with 21 bases between them. The CDR3 spans 16 residues. CDR3 nucleotide sequence: TGTGCCAGCAGCGACCCCGAAAAGGGGGGGGCGGACATTCAGTACTTC. It translates to CASSDPEKGGADIQYF.

The J gene is TRBJ2-3, the V gene TRBV4-1, with D possibly being TRBD1 (6 bases). CDR3 size: 15 residues. V was clipped by 1 base and J by 1 base, with 9 bases between them. Germline CDR1 reads MGHRA; CDR2 reads YSYEKL. CDR3 sequence reads: CASSQGQERTDTQYF. The CDR3 bases are TGCGCCAGCAGCCAAGGACAGGAGCGCACAGATACGCAGTATTTT.

The chain uses TRBV4-3 and TRBJ2-1; TRBD2 aligns across 10 bases. CDR3 size: 15 residues. Losses at the gene ends were 4 bases for V and 4 bases for J; bases not matched to a gene: 4. Per germline, CDR1 LGHNA and CDR2 YSLEER. The CDR3 nucleotides read TGCGCCAGCAGCCCAGGACTAGCGGCATACAATGAGCAGTTCTTC. Encoded protein: CASSPGLAAYNEQFF.

Note on this clone: The junction and the germline gene differ at one end; a read error may be behind it. The rearrangement links TRBV7-2 to TRBJ2-5; a possible D gene is TRBD1 (6 bases). CDR3 size: 15 residues. Germline V gives CDR1 SGHTA, CDR2 FQGNSA. The CDR3 region is CASSFIQGRGETRYF. The DNA for the CDR3 is TGTGCCAGCAGCTTCATACAGGGAAGGGGAGAGACCCGGTACTTC.

The table lists this clone with a count of one. The chain couples TRBV5-6 to TRBJ2-6; D ambiguous. The CDR3 covers 14 residues. CDR1 and CDR2 from the germline V gene are SGHDT and YYEEEE. V was shortened by 4 bases and J by 4 bases, with 9 bases between the two germline ends. CDR3 in amino acids: CASSLWAGANVLTF. DNA of the CDR3: TGTGCCAGCAGCCTGTGGGCCGGGGCCAACGTCCTGACTTTC.

The genes are TRBV5-6 and TRBJ1-2, with D uncertain. Germline-derived CDR1 and CDR2 are SGHDT and YYEEEE. Trimming left V 2 bases short and J 6 bases short, with 8 bases between. The CDR3 has 12 residues. In DNA, the CDR3 is TGTGCCAGCAGCTTCGGACGGGATGGCTACACCTTC. Protein: CASSFGRDGYTF.

This chain links TRBV7-6 with TRBJ2-3, with a tentative D call TRBD2 (5 bases). Trimming pared 6 bases from V and 3 bases from J, leaving 16 bases between. The CDR3 runs to 15 residues. Germline V gene sequence: CDR1 SGHVS, CDR2 FNYEAQ. CDR3 in DNA: TGTGCCAGCAGGTCCGGGATTCGTGAAACAGATACGCAGTATTTT. Translating it yields CASRSGIRETDTQYF.

The V call is TRBV27, the J call TRBJ1-4, with no clear D. The CDR3 is made up of 11 amino acids. V lost 5 bases and J 8 bases, leaving 6 bases between the germline ends. CDR1 MNHEY and CDR2 SMNVEV come from the germline V gene (reference sequence). The CDR3 region is CASSSGEKLFF. The CDR3 region has the DNA TGTGCCAGCAGTAGTGGCGAAAAACTGTTTTTT. The full variable domain, with the rest looked up from reference TRBV27 and TRBJ1-4, is EAQVTQNPRYLITVTGKKLTVTCSQNMNHEYMSWYRQDPGLGLRQIYYSMNVEVTDKGDVPEGYKVSRKEKRNFPLILESPSPNQTSLYFCASSSGEKLFFGSGTQLSVL.